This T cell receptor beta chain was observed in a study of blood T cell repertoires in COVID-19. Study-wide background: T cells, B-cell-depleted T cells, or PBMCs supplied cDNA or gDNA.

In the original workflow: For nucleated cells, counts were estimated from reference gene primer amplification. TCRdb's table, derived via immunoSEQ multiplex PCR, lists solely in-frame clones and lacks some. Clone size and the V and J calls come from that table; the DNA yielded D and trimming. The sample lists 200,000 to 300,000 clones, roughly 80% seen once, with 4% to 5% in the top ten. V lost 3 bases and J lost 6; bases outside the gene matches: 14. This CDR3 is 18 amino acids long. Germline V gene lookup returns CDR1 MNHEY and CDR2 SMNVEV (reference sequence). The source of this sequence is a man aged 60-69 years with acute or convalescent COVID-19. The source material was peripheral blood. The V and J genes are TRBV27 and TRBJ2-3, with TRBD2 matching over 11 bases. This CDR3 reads CASSFGLAGGIFRDTQYF. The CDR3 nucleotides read TGTGCCAGCAGTTTCGGGCTAGCGGGAGGTATATTTAGGGATACGCAGTATTTT.